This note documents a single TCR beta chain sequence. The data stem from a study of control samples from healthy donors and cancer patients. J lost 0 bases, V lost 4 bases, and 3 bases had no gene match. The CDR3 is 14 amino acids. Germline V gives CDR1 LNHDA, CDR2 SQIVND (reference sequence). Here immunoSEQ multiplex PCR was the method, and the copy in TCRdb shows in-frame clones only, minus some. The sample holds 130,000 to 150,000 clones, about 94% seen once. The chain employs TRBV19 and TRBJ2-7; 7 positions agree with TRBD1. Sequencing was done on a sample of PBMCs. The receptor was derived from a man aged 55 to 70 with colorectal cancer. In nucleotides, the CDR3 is TGTGCCAGTAGTAGGGGACAGTTCTCCTACGAGCAGTACTTC. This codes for CASSRGQFSYEQYF.